These T cell receptor beta chains were read from a single sample in a study of blood T cell repertoires in COVID-19. The method was immunoSEQ multiplex PCR; TCRdb's version includes in-frame clones alone and lacks a portion of them. The repertoire holds about 120,000 clones, with 90% as singletons. Input material: peripheral blood. The source is a woman aged 55-69 years with COVID-19, enrolled during active disease. CDR3s include the opening cysteine and the closing phenylalanine or tryptophan. D genes are given only for firm matches. A clone size is listed for some rows: how often the clone was seen (once, few, many), or a class if it is expanded.

D gene	V gene	clone size	J gene	CDR3 DNA	CDR3 protein
-	TRBV10-3	-	TRBJ2-1	TGTGCCATCAGTTTAATCGGGACGGGGGGCGCCGTTAGTGAGCAGTTCTTC	CAISLIGTGGAVSEQFF
TRBD2	TRBV4-2	-	TRBJ2-3	TGTGCCAGCAGCCAAGAAACTAGCGGGGGAGATACGCAGTATTTT	CASSQETSGGDTQYF
TRBD1	TRBV6-5	-	TRBJ2-2	TGTGCCAGCAGTCGACAGGGGAGGAACACCGGGGAGCTGTTTTTT	CASSRQGRNTGELFF
TRBD2	TRBV7-2	-	TRBJ2-1	TGTGCCAGCAGCTTAGCCGGGGGGGCGGTCGATGAGCAGTTCTTC	CASSLAGGAVDEQFF
TRBD1	TRBV19	-	TRBJ1-2	TGTGCCAGTAGGACACAGGGGGCGGGGTATGGCTACACCTTC	CASRTQGAGYGYTF
-	TRBV2	-	TRBJ2-5	TGTGCCCTGAACTCGGGTCCGGAGACCCAGTACTTC	CALNSGPETQYF
-	TRBV2	-	TRBJ1-1	TGTGCCTCGGCAGGGAACACTGAAGCTTTCTTT	CASAGNTEAFF
TRBD1	TRBV9	-	TRBJ1-2	TGTGCCAGCAGCGTCTACCGGGACAGGGGGCCTCGCTACACCTTC	CASSVYRDRGPRYTF
TRBD2	TRBV4-1	-	TRBJ2-2	TGCGCCAGCAGCCCCCTGGGGATGGCGGGGGGGGCTGGGGAGCTGTTTTTT	CASSPLGMAGGAGELFF
-	TRBV9	once	TRBJ1-2	TGTGCCAGCAGCGTAGCGGCAGGGCGAGGCTACACCTTC	CASSVAAGRGYTF
-	TRBV19	-	TRBJ1-2	TGTGCCAGTACGGAAAATGGGCCCTACCTCTATGGCTACACCTTC	CASTENGPYLYGYTF
TRBD2	TRBV10-3	-	TRBJ2-1	TGTGCCGCCCGATCTAGCGGGGAAGACAATGAGCAGTTCTTC	CAARSSGEDNEQFF
-	TRBV6-5	-	TRBJ1-2	TGTGCCAGCAGTCTCAGGGTTGGCTATGGCTACACCTTC	CASSLRVGYGYTF
-	TRBV5-1	-	TRBJ1-1	TGCGCCAGCAGCAGATCCCCGGGGAGCAACATGAACACTGAAGCTTTCTTT	CASSRSPGSNMNTEAFF
-	TRBV9	-	TRBJ1-5	TGTGCCAGCAGCGTAGGTTCCGGGGGATACCAGCCCCAGCATTTT	CASSVGSGGYQPQHF
TRBD1	TRBV14	-	TRBJ1-3	TGTGCCAGCAGTCGGACAGGGCGAGGAAACACCATATATTTT	CASSRTGRGNTIYF
-	TRBV11-3	-	TRBJ2-2	TGTGCCAGCAGCTTAGATGGCATTGTTACCGGGGAGCTGTTTTTT	CASSLDGIVTGELFF
-	TRBV5-1	-	TRBJ2-3	TGCGCCAGCAGCTTGGGTCACAGCAGCACAGATACGCAGTATTTT	CASSLGHSSTDTQYF
-	TRBV7-2	-	TRBJ1-3	TGTGCCAGCAGGGGCAGGGCGTCCGGAAACACCATATATTTT	CASRGRASGNTIYF
TRBD1	TRBV6-2/TRBV6-3	-	TRBJ2-2	TGTGCCAGCAGCCGAGGACAGGGGGAAACCGGGGAGCTGTTTTTT	CASSRGQGETGELFF
TRBD1	TRBV15	-	TRBJ2-1	TGTGCCACCAGCAGAGATAGATCGGCAGGGGGCAAGGATGAGCAGTTCTTC	CATSRDRSAGGKDEQFF
-	TRBV3-1/TRBV3-2	few	TRBJ1-1	TGTGCCAGCAGCCCCTATAGACAGGTTTCTTCTGAAGCTTTCTTT	CASSPYRQVSSEAFF
-	TRBV11-2	-	TRBJ1-1	TGTGCCAGCAGCTTGGTTGGAGGTTCCGAAGCTTTCTTT	CASSLVGGSEAFF
TRBD1	TRBV2	-	TRBJ1-2	TGTGCCAGCAGTGACTTAACAGGGGAATCTGGCTACACCTTC	CASSDLTGESGYTF
TRBD1	TRBV19	-	TRBJ1-2	TGTGCCAGTACTCCCGACAGGGGCGGCTATGGCTACACCTTC	CASTPDRGGYGYTF
-	TRBV19	few	TRBJ1-2	TGTGCCAGTAGCCCGGACAGAGAGGGTGGCTACACCTTC	CASSPDREGGYTF
-	TRBV15	-	TRBJ2-7	TGTGCCACCAGCTCCTTCTGGGGAGGAGCCTACGAGCAGTACTTC	CATSSFWGGAYEQYF
TRBD1	TRBV19	few	TRBJ1-5	TGTGCCAGTAGTATAGATCATGCGGACAGGGGGCGGGCTTGGTCCCAGCATTTT	CASSIDHADRGRAWSQHF
-	TRBV2	-	TRBJ1-3	TGTGCGAGCTACTCTGGAAACACCATATATTTT	CASYSGNTIYF
TRBD2	TRBV11-2	-	TRBJ2-1	TGTGCCAGCAGCTCCCCCCCGGGACTAGCCTACAATGAGCAGTTCTTC	CASSSPPGLAYNEQFF
-	TRBV15	-	TRBJ2-5	TGTGCCACCAGCCTCCGGAGGGGGGGAGGGATCGAGACCCAGTACTTC	CATSLRRGGGIETQYF
-	TRBV7-6	-	TRBJ2-2	TGTGCCAGCAGCTCCAAGACAGGACCCCTAACCTCCACCGGGGAGCTGTTTTTT	CASSSKTGPLTSTGELFF
TRBD1	TRBV18	few	TRBJ1-5	TGTGCCAGCTCATCCGGAACCGGGACAGGGGGTTCTCAGCCCCAGCATTTT	CASSSGTGTGGSQPQHF
-	TRBV21-1	once	TRBJ2-3	TGTGCCAGCAGCCCCCGCACCTTTCCGGGACAGGGGGCAGATACGCAGTATTTT	CASSPRTFPGQGADTQYF
TRBD2	TRBV7-8	-	TRBJ2-7	TGTGCCAGCAGCTTGGGCGGGGGACCCACCACTTCTCACGAGCAGTACTTC	CASSLGGGPTTSHEQYF
TRBD1	TRBV5-6	-	TRBJ2-2	TGTGCCAGCAGCTTGTCTGGGACAGCCCTCACCGGGGAGCTGTTTTTT	CASSLSGTALTGELFF
-	TRBV12-3/TRBV12-4	-	TRBJ1-2	TGTGCCAGCAGTTTAGGGGGGGATTATGGCTACACCTTC	CASSLGGDYGYTF
-	TRBV3-1/TRBV3-2	-	TRBJ2-2	TGTGCCAGCAGGAACAGGATGGGCGGGGAGCTGTTTTTT	CASRNRMGGELFF
TRBD1	TRBV15	-	TRBJ1-2	TGTGCCACCAGCAGAGATCGTCCGGGACAGGAGGGCTACACCTTC	CATSRDRPGQEGYTF
-	TRBV7-3	-	TRBJ1-3	TGTGCCAGCAGCTTAACAGGGGCTGGAAACACCATATATTTT	CASSLTGAGNTIYF
-	TRBV19	-	TRBJ1-5	TGTGCCAGTAGTCTTCCACAGGGCCATAGCAATCAGCCCCAGCATTTT	CASSLPQGHSNQPQHF